This TCR beta chain was captured by sequencing in a study of cytomegalovirus exposure and HLA in healthy donors. This cohort consisted of healthy bone marrow donors. Primers included in the PCR were 60 Vbeta and 13 Jbeta primers. Repertoires were generated with immunoSEQ multiplex PCR, while TCRdb's copy carries only in-frame clones and drops some. The table shows roughly 120,000 clones, with about 80% occurring only once. V shed 2 bases and J shed 0 bases, with 7 bases lying between them. The CDR3 loop spans 14 amino acids. Germline V lookup: CDR1 SGHNT, CDR2 YENEEA. Material: PBMCs. The TCR sequence derives from a man aged 30 to 39 in good health and CMV-seropositive. This chain joins TRBV11-3 and TRBJ1-2, with TRBD1 as a possible D gene (5 bases). The CDR3 reads CASSLWGANYGYTF. The DNA of the CDR3 is TGTGCCAGCAGCTTATGGGGGGCTAACTATGGCTACACCTTC. Drawing the rest from reference TRBV11-3 and TRBJ1-2, the complete variable domain is EAGVVQSPRYKIIEKKQPVAFWCNPISGHNTLYWYLQNLGQGPELLIRYENEEAVDDSQLPKDRFSAERLKGVDSTLKIQPAELGDSAVYLCASSLWGANYGYTFGSGTRLTVV.